This T cell receptor beta chain was sequenced during a study of vaccination and CD4 T cells after COVID-19. The treatment is: roughly 10-day PBMC culture with coronavirus spike peptide pools or control peptides (ViraFEST assay). Oncomine TCR Beta short-read sequencing was applied to DNA from cultured CD4+ T cells. TCRdb re-derived calls from the PCR reads in MiXCR, one entry per CDR3 protein. The profile shows some 13,000 distinct CDR3 sequences, 30% to 35% of them singletons. This CDR3 contains 14 residues. Germline V lookup: CDR1 DFQATT, CDR2 SNEGSKA (reference sequence). With 3 bases removed from V and 5 bases from J, the gap between germline ends came to 11 bases. For this clonotype: Its antigen is still unknown.

The clonotype originates from a human donor who had recovered from COVID-19. The sequenced material came from CD4+ T cells from blood, cultured in vitro. The V and J genes are TRBV20-1 and TRBJ1-6; possibly TRBD1 for D (6 bases). CDR3 protein: CSASGQWDNSPLHF. The CDR3 nucleotides read TGCAGTGCTAGTGGACAGTGGGATAATTCACCCCTCCACTTT.